Listed below are T cell receptor beta chains from one sample, sequenced in a study of post-analysis software for immune sequencing data. TCRdb used MiXCR to reprocess the PCR reads, holding one entry per CDR3 protein. The data contain more than 500,000 distinct CDR3 sequences, roughly 34% of them singletons. Specimen: blood. These receptor sequences come from a girl aged 2-17 years with multiple sclerosis. The CDR3 runs from the conserved cysteine through the conserved F or W. D genes are given only for firm matches. Size is stated for part of the rows, as once, few or many counts, or as a class when the clone is expanded.

TRBV6-2/TRBV6-3	TRBJ1-5	-	-	CASSDPGPDQPQHF	TGTGCCAGCAGTGATCCAGGGCCGGATCAGCCCCAGCATTTT
TRBV5-1	TRBJ2-3	TRBD2	-	CASSSTASGGAFGDTQYF	TGCGCCAGCAGCTCGACTGCTAGCGGGGGGGCCTTTGGAGATACGCAGTATTTT
TRBV15	TRBJ1-1	-	-	CATSTGYTEAFF	TGTGCCACCAGCACAGGATACACTGAAGCTTTCTTT
TRBV20-1	TRBJ2-5	-	-	CSAPDGDQETQYF	TGCAGTGCACCGGACGGGGACCAAGAGACCCAGTACTTC
TRBV20-1	TRBJ1-2	TRBD1	few	CSALDRVNYGYTF	TGCAGTGCCCTGGACAGGGTAAACTATGGCTACACCTTC
TRBV5-5	TRBJ2-7	-	-	CASSPDGWLTYEQYF	TGTGCCAGCAGCCCCGATGGGTGGCTTACCTACGAGCAGTACTTC
TRBV6-5	TRBJ2-3	-	few	CASSRLVYTDTQYF	TGTGCCAGCAGTCGACTAGTCTACACAGATACGCAGTATTTT
TRBV3-1	TRBJ2-7	TRBD1	-	CASSLLQGADEQYF	TGTGCCAGCAGCCTGCTCCAGGGGGCGGACGAGCAGTACTTC
TRBV10-3	TRBJ2-5	-	few	CAISEQSGRETQYF	TGTGCCATCAGTGAGCAAAGTGGTCGAGAGACCCAGTACTTC
TRBV18	TRBJ1-1	-	many	CASSPLRGRDTEAFF	TGTGCCAGCTCACCTCTCAGGGGAAGGGACACTGAAGCTTTCTTT
TRBV2	TRBJ2-5	TRBD2	few	CASKTSGNQETQYF	TGTGCCAGCAAGACTAGCGGGAACCAAGAGACCCAGTACTTC
TRBV20-1	TRBJ2-1	-	-	CSARDQGDNSHNEQFF	TGCAGTGCTAGAGATCAAGGGGACAATTCACACAATGAGCAGTTCTTC
TRBV28	TRBJ2-1	-	-	CASSPSQLNEQFF	TGTGCCAGCAGTCCGTCTCAACTGAATGAGCAGTTCTTC
TRBV20-1	TRBJ1-2	-	few	CSAIGQVNYGYTF	TGCAGTGCCATAGGCCAGGTGAACTATGGCTACACCTTC
TRBV12-3/TRBV12-4	TRBJ2-2	TRBD1	few	CASSRGTGPGELFF	TGTGCCAGCAGCCGAGGGACAGGGCCCGGGGAGCTGTTTTTT
TRBV7-2	TRBJ2-3	-	few	CASQRIDTQYF	TGTGCCAGCCAGAGAATAGATACGCAGTATTTT
TRBV7-9	TRBJ2-7	TRBD1	-	CASSWETGVGGEQYF	TGTGCCAGCAGCTGGGAAACAGGGGTAGGCGGCGAGCAGTACTTC
TRBV6-1	TRBJ2-5	-	few	CASILAETQYF	TGTGCCAGCATACTAGCAGAGACCCAGTACTTC
TRBV5-1	TRBJ2-7	-	once	CASSFSDSIYEQYF	TGCGCCAGCAGCTTCTCGGACTCTATCTACGAGCAGTACTTC
TRBV4-1	TRBJ1-2	TRBD1	few	CASSQPRTGDFRDGYTF	TGCGCCAGCAGCCAACCACGGACAGGTGATTTTAGGGATGGCTACACCTTC
TRBV11-2	TRBJ1-5	TRBD1	-	CASSLAQGAWQPQHF	TGTGCCAGCAGCTTGGCACAGGGGGCATGGCAGCCCCAGCATTTT
TRBV14	TRBJ1-6	-	-	CASSQVSLKLSPLHF	TGTGCCAGCAGCCAAGTATCTTTAAAGCTTTCACCCCTCCACTTT
TRBV5-1	TRBJ2-5	-	few	CASSKATGLTETQYF	TGCGCCAGCAGTAAAGCAACGGGGTTAACGGAGACCCAGTACTTC
TRBV10-2	TRBJ2-7	TRBD1	few	CASVGTGSYEQYF	TGCGCCAGCGTAGGGACAGGGTCCTACGAGCAGTACTTC
TRBV11-2	TRBJ1-1	-	-	CASSPRLGMNTEAFF	TGTGCCAGCAGCCCCCGACTGGGGATGAACACTGAAGCTTTCTTT
TRBV7-9	TRBJ1-1	-	many	CASRTGMNTEAFF	TGTGCCAGCAGAACAGGAATGAACACTGAAGCTTTCTTT
TRBV7-3	TRBJ2-7	-	-	CASSLGSGASSYEQYF	TGTGCCAGCAGCTTAGGGTCGGGGGCCAGCTCCTACGAGCAGTACTTC
TRBV20-1	TRBJ2-1	-	-	CSAPPSMAGEQFF	TGCAGTGCTCCCCCGAGCATGGCGGGAGAGCAGTTCTTC
TRBV12-3/TRBV12-4	TRBJ2-3	TRBD1	few	CANLVPGTGTDTQYF	TGTGCCAACCTAGTACCCGGGACAGGCACAGATACGCAGTATTTT
TRBV9	TRBJ2-5	TRBD2	few	CASSVGLAGVEETQYF	TGTGCCAGCAGCGTAGGACTAGCGGGGGTGGAAGAGACCCAGTACTTC
TRBV20-1	TRBJ2-3	-	few	CSASTLLFDDTQYF	TGCAGTGCATCGACTCTCCTCTTTGACGATACGCAGTATTTT
TRBV12-3/TRBV12-4	TRBJ2-3	-	-	CASSLRRDTEYF	TGTGCCAGCAGTTTACGGCGGGATACGGAGTATTTT
TRBV7-8	TRBJ1-2	-	-	CASSLAGDGGYTF	TGTGCCAGCAGCTTAGCTGGGGATGGTGGCTACACCTTC
TRBV12-3/TRBV12-4	TRBJ2-7	-	many	CASSPDTADYEQYF	TGTGCCAGCAGTCCTGACACGGCTGACTACGAGCAGTACTTC
TRBV24-1	TRBJ2-1	-	few	CATSAGVWGNEQFF	TGTGCCACCAGCGCAGGGGTATGGGGCAATGAGCAGTTCTTC
TRBV20-1	TRBJ2-3	-	-	CSASERRDTQYF	TGCAGTGCTAGCGAGCGCAGAGATACGCAGTATTTT
TRBV5-1	TRBJ1-6	-	-	CASRPLLGEHSPLHF	TGCGCCAGCCGGCCCCTCTTAGGTGAACATTCACCCCTCCACTTT
TRBV5-6	TRBJ1-2	-	-	CASSWGSYYGYTF	TGTGCCAGCAGTTGGGGGTCCTACTATGGCTACACCTTC
TRBV3-1	TRBJ1-4	-	few	CASSQAVGHGKLFF	TGTGCCAGCAGCCAAGCGGTAGGGCATGGAAAACTGTTTTTT
TRBV5-5	TRBJ2-7	TRBD2	few	CASSLRTRVSYEQYF	TGTGCCAGCAGCTTGCGGACTAGGGTCTCCTACGAGCAGTACTTC
TRBV18	TRBJ2-6	TRBD1	-	CASSQQPGTGGSGANVLTF	TGTGCCAGCTCACAACAGCCCGGGACAGGGGGCTCTGGGGCCAACGTCCTGACTTTC
TRBV5-1	TRBJ1-2	-	-	CASSGDTTNYGYTF	TGCGCCAGCAGCGGGGACACTACTAACTATGGCTACACCTTC
TRBV5-1	TRBJ2-4	-	-	CASSLVPGAKNIQYF	TGCGCCAGCAGCTTGGTTCCGGGAGCCAAAAACATTCAGTACTTC
TRBV11-2	TRBJ1-4	-	-	CASSWSGTNEKLFF	TGTGCCAGCAGCTGGTCGGGAACTAATGAAAAACTGTTTTTT
TRBV7-9	TRBJ2-1	-	few	CASSLNWQDRNNEQFF	TGTGCCAGCAGCCTAAATTGGCAGGACAGAAACAATGAGCAGTTCTTC
TRBV20-1	TRBJ1-1	TRBD1	few	CSAPRQGLHTEAFF	TGCAGTGCTCCTAGACAGGGGTTGCACACTGAAGCTTTCTTT
TRBV5-8	TRBJ2-1	TRBD1	few	CASSLDRGPGNEQFF	TGTGCCAGCAGCTTAGACAGGGGCCCCGGGAATGAGCAGTTCTTC
TRBV6-5	TRBJ1-1	-	-	CASSLSQGPSEAFF	TGTGCCAGCAGCTTGTCCCAAGGGCCGAGTGAAGCTTTCTTT
TRBV5-1	TRBJ1-2	-	few	CASSVVGDGYTF	TGCGCCAGCAGCGTGGTTGGCGATGGCTACACCTTC
TRBV21-1	TRBJ1-6	-	-	CASSSGDSFYNSPLHF	TGTGCCAGCAGCAGTGGGGACAGTTTCTATAATTCACCCCTCCACTTT
TRBV6-6	TRBJ2-3	TRBD1	few	CASSYPRTGDRDTQYF	TGTGCCAGCAGTTACCCAAGAACAGGGGACAGGGATACGCAGTATTTT
TRBV6-6	TRBJ1-4	-	few	CASSYRGGHEKLFF	TGTGCCAGCAGTTACCGGGGGGGCCATGAAAAACTGTTTTTT
TRBV6-1	TRBJ2-5	-	-	CASNTQEQETQYF	TGTGCCAGCAATACACAGGAGCAAGAGACCCAGTACTTC
TRBV14	TRBJ1-2	-	many	CASSPGKNYGYTF	TGTGCCAGCAGCCCGGGGAAGAACTATGGCTACACCTTC
TRBV12-3/TRBV12-4	TRBJ2-3	TRBD2	-	CASSLLAGDSDTQYF	TGTGCCAGCAGTTTATTGGCGGGAGACTCAGATACGCAGTATTTT
TRBV10-1	TRBJ1-1	-	-	CASLGGTEAFF	TGCGCCAGCCTCGGGGGAACTGAAGCTTTCTTT